In this sample, the clone carrying this T cell receptor (beta chain) turned up many times. The sample originates from a study of T-cell memory formation after mild COVID-19. CDR1 and CDR2 from the germline V gene are SEHNR and FQNEAQ (reference sequence). V shed 4 bases and J shed 3 bases, with 7 bases lying between them. The CDR3 is made up of 13 amino acids. TCRdb re-derived calls from the 5' RACE reads in MiXCR, one entry per CDR3 protein. The sample has a few hundred thousand distinct CDR3 sequences, 20% to 25% seen once. This chain uses TRBV7-9 with TRBJ2-1; D is ambiguous. Sample: PBMCs or a T cell subset sorted from them (not recorded which). The origin of this receptor is an adult woman who had mild COVID-19 (a few samples of this study predate the infection). Cell type and time point are not known. CDR3: CASSSLGYNEQFF. Here the CDR3 DNA reads TGTGCCAGCAGCTCGCTGGGCTACAATGAGCAGTTCTTC.